One TCR beta chain is described in this entry. The sample is drawn from a study of blood T cell repertoires in COVID-19. Overall study context: COVID-19 samples collected from the United States, Italy and Spain covered acute and convalescent phases. In each case, the material was cDNA or gDNA derived from T cells, B-cell-depleted T cells, or PBMCs.

In the source study's methods: Amplification from reference gene primers served as the basis for estimated nucleated cell counts. Method: immunoSEQ multiplex PCR; TCRdb's copy keeps in-frame clones and lacks some. V and J calls and clone size are those listed in that table; D and trimming were worked out from the DNA. Counted here are approximately 200,000 clones, 80% to 85% occurring once; the ten biggest clones make up roughly 2.4%. The CDR3 totals 18 residues. With 0 bases removed from V and 0 bases from J, the gap between germline ends came to 12 bases. Germline-derived CDR1 and CDR2 are SGHVS and FQNEAQ.

The chain has TRBV7-8 and TRBJ1-6; the D is unclear. This clonotype was sampled from a woman in her sixties or seventies with acute or convalescent COVID-19. Material for sequencing was peripheral blood. The CDR3 sequence is CASSLARAGSSYNSPLHF. The DNA of the CDR3 is TGTGCCAGCAGCTTAGCACGGGCGGGAAGCTCCTATAATTCACCCCTCCACTTT.